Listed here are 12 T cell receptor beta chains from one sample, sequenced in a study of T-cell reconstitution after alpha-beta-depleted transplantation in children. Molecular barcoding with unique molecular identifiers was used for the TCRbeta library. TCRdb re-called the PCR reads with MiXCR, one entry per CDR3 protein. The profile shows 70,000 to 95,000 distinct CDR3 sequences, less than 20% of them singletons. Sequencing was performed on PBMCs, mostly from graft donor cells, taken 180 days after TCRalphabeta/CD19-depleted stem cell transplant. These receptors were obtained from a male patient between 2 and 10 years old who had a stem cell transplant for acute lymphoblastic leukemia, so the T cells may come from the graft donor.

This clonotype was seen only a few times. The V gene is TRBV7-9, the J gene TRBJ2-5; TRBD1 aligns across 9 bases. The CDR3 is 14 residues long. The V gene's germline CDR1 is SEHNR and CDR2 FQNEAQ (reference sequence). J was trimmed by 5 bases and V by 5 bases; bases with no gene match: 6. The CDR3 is CASSPRTGDETQYF. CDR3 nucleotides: TGTGCCAGCAGCCCCCGGACAGGGGACGAGACCCAGTACTTC.

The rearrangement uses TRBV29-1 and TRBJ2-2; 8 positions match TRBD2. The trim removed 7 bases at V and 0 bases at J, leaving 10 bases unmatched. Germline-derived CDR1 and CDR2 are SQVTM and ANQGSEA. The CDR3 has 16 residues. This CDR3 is CSARTSLKPNTGELFF. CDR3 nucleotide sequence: TGCAGCGCCCGGACTAGCCTTAAACCGAACACCGGGGAGCTGTTTTTT.

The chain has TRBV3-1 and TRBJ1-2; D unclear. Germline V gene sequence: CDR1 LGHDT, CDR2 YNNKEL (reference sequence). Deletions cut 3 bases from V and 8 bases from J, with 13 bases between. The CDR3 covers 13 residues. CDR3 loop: CASSHSQLRGYTF. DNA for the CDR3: TGTGCCAGCAGCCACAGTCAGCTCCGGGGCTACACCTTC.

The CDR3 sequence: CATSDSRTDTQYF. The CDR3 coding sequence is TGTGCCACCAGTGATTCCCGAACAGATACGCAGTATTTT. J is TRBJ2-3 and V is TRBV24-1; no clear D. V was clipped by 2 bases and J by 3 bases, with 5 bases between them. This CDR3 region has 13 residues. Per germline, CDR1 KGHDR and CDR2 SFDVKD.

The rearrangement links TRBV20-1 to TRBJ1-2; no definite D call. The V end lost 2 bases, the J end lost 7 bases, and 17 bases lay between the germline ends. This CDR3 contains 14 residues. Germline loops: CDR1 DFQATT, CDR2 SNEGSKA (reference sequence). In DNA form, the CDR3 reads TGCAGTGCTAGATCTAGTTTCTACTATACTGGCTACACCTTC. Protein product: CSARSSFYYTGYTF.

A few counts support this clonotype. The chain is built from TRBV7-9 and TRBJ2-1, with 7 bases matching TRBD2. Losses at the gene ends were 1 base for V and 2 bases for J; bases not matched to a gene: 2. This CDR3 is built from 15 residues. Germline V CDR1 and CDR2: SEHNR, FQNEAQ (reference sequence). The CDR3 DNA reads TGTGCCAGCAGCTTAGGCGGGGGAACCTACAATGAGCAGTTCTTC. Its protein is CASSLGGGTYNEQFF.

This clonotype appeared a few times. The CDR3 DNA reads as TGCAGTGCTAGAGGAGGGGGAGTCGGGAATTCACCCCTCCACTTT. Its protein product is CSARGGGVGNSPLHF. The V gene is TRBV20-1, the J gene TRBJ1-6, with a tentative D call TRBD1 (6 bases). The germline CDR1 and CDR2 sequences are DFQATT and SNEGSKA (reference sequence). The CDR3 loop spans 15 amino acids. V dropped 1 base and J dropped 7 bases, with 14 bases sitting between them.

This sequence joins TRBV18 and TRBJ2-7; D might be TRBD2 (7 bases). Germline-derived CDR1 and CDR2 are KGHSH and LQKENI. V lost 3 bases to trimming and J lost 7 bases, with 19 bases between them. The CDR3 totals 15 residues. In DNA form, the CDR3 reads TGTGCCAGCTCACCGTTAACAGGGAGGGAAAAGGAGCAGTACTTC. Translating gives CASSPLTGREKEQYF.

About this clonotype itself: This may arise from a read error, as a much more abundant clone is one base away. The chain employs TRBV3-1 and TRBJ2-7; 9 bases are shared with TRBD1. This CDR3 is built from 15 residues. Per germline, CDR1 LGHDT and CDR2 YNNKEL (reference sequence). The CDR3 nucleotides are TGTGCCAGCACCCAAGAATGGGACAGGGACTACGAGCAGTACTTC. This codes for CASTQEWDRDYEQYF.

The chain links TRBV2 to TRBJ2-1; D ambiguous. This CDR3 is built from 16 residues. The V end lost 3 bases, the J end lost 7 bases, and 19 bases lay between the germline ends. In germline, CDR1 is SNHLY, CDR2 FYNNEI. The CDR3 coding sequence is TGTGCCAGCAGTGACCTCGGACCGTCTGTGGCAAATGAGCAGTTCTTC. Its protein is CASSDLGPSVANEQFF.

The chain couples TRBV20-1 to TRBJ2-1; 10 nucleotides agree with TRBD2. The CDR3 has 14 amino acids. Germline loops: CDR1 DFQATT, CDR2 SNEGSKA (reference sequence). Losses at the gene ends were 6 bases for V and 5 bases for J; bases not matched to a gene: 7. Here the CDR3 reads CSARGLAHHNEQFF. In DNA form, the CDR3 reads TGCAGTGCGAGGGGACTAGCGCACCACAATGAGCAGTTCTTC.

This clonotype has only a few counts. The CDR3 nucleotides read TGTGCCAGCAGTTCTAGGACATCTAACTATGGCTACACCTTC. It specifies CASSSRTSNYGYTF. The rearrangement links TRBV6-5 to TRBJ1-2; D is possibly TRBD1 (5 bases). The V gene's germline CDR1 is MNHEY and CDR2 SVGAGI. The CDR3 consists of 14 residues. With 4 bases removed from V and 0 bases from J, the gap between germline ends came to 9 bases.